This T cell receptor beta chain emerged from a study of shared T cell receptors in the human thymus. V trimming: 4 bases; J trimming: 7 bases; junction bases outside the gene matches: 11. The CDR3 consists of 15 residues. Germline lookup yields CDR1 SGHDT and CDR2 YYEEEE. The table came from immunoSEQ multiplex PCR; TCRdb's copy has only in-frame clones and leaves some out. The sample lists 600,000 or so clones; more than 70% were seen once. This same sample was also taken into another study, of human thymus T cells.

This TCR was recovered from a boy under two years old with a congenital heart defect. The sample comprised thymocytes. The rearrangement uses TRBV5-6 and TRBJ1-2; TRBD1 agrees at 9 bases. The CDR3 region is CASSQQGAAPAGYTF. The DNA of the CDR3 is TGTGCCAGCAGCCAACAGGGGGCTGCCCCGGCTGGCTACACCTTC.